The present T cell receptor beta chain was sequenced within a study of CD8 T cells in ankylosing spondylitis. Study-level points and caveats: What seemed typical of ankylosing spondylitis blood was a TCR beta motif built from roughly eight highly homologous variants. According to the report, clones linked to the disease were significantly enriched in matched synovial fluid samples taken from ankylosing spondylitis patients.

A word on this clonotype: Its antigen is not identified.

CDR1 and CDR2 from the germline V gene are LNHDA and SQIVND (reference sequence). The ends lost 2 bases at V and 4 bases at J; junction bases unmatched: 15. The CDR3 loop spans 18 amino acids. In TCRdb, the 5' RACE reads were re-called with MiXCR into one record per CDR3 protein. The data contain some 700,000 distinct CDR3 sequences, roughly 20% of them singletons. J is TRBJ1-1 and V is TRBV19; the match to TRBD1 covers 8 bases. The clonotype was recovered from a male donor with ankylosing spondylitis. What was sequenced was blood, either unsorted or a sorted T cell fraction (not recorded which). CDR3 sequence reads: CASSITGTGALRSTEAFF. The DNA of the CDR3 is TGTGCCAGTAGTATAACCGGGACAGGAGCGCTGAGGAGCACTGAAGCTTTCTTT.